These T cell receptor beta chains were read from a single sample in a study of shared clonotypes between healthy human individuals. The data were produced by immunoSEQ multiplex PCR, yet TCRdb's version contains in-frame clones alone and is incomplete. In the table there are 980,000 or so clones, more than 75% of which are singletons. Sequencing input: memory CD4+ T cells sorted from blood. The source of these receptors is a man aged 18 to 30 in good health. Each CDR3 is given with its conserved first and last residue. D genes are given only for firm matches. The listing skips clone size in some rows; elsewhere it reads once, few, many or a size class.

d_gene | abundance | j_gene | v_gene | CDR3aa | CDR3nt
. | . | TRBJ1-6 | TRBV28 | CASSFPRAGGNSPLHF | TGTGCCAGCAGTTTCCCTCGGGCAGGCGGTAATTCACCCCTCCACTTT
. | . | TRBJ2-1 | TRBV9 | CASSAGFRGSSEQFF | TGTGCCAGCAGCGCAGGGTTTAGGGGGTCGAGTGAGCAGTTCTTC
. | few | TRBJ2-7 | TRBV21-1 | CARTGTIQYEQYF | TGTGCCAGGACCGGGACCATACAATACGAGCAGTACTTC
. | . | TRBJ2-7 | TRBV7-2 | CAGSLGLGAYEQYF | TGTGCCGGCAGCTTAGGACTCGGGGCCTACGAGCAGTACTTC
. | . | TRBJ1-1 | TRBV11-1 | CASSQTLGGWTEAFF | TGTGCCAGCAGCCAGACCTTAGGCGGATGGACTGAAGCTTTCTTT
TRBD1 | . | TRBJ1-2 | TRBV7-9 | CASSPPGTAYGYTF | TGTGCCAGCAGCCCCCCAGGGACAGCCTATGGCTACACCTTC
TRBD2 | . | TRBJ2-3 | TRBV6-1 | CASSAGGFRTDTQYF | TGTGCCAGCAGCGCGGGGGGGTTTCGCACAGATACGCAGTATTTT
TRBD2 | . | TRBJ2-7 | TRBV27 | CASSSQTSGAYYEQYF | TGTGCCAGCAGTTCCCAGACTAGCGGGGCATACTACGAGCAGTACTTC
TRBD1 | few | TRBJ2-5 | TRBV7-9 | CASSSSDRGSQETQYF | TGTGCCAGCAGCTCTTCGGACAGGGGGTCCCAAGAGACCCAGTACTTC
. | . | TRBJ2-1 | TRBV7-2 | CASSLPPSYNEQFF | TGTGCCAGCAGTTTGCCCCCCTCCTACAATGAGCAGTTCTTC
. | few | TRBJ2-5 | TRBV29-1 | CSVKGISVETQYF | TGCAGCGTTAAGGGAATCAGCGTGGAGACCCAGTACTTC
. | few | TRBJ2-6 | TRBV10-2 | CASSDKVAGANVLTF | TGCGCCAGCAGTGACAAGGTAGCTGGGGCCAACGTCCTGACTTTC
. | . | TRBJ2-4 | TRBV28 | CATRDRKMDIQYF | TGTGCCACGAGGGATAGAAAAATGGACATTCAGTACTTC
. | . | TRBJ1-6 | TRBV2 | CASSTGGGNSPLHF | TGTGCCAGCAGTACAGGAGGGGGTAATTCACCCCTCCACTTT